The 12 T cell receptor beta chains reported below all come from one sample, sequenced in a study of T cells in localized non-small cell lung cancer. Produced via immunoSEQ multiplex PCR; TCRdb's table is partial and in-frame only. This table holds around 20,000 clones, about 90% found once. The material sequenced was peripheral blood, taken before any cancer treatment. These receptors originate from a woman aged 35-70 years with stage I lung adenocarcinoma.

CDR3 amino acids: CASSLGGGDYEQYF. In DNA form, the CDR3 reads TGTGCCAGCAGTTTAGGGGGGGGCGACTACGAGCAGTACTTC. The V call is TRBV27, the J call TRBJ2-7; D is perhaps TRBD2 (7 bases). V dropped 2 bases and J dropped 3 bases, with 11 bases sitting between them. From germline, CDR1 is MNHEY and CDR2 SMNVEV (reference sequence). The CDR3 extends over 14 amino acids.

For the CDR3, the DNA is TGCAGTGGTCACACTAATGAAAAACTGTTTTTT. This sequence encodes CSGHTNEKLFF. The V and J genes are TRBV20-1 and TRBJ1-4; no reliable D call. CDR3 length: 11 amino acids. CDR1 is DFQATT, CDR2 SNEGSKA, per germline (reference sequence). V lost 7 bases to trimming and J lost 2 bases, with 5 bases between them.

The chain employs TRBV6-5 and TRBJ2-2, with D unresolved. The CDR3 spans 12 residues. The germline gives CDR1 MNHEY, CDR2 SVGAGI. V was trimmed by 7 bases and J by 6 bases, leaving 9 bases between them. CDR3 protein: CASNRAPGELFF. The CDR3 DNA follows: TGTGCCAGCAACCGGGCTCCCGGGGAGCTGTTTTTT.

The V call is TRBV6-1, the J call TRBJ1-4; D is possibly TRBD1 (5 bases). Looked up from germline, CDR1 is MNHNS and CDR2 is SASEGT. The length of the CDR3 is 15 residues. V gave up 4 bases and J gave up 3 bases, with 12 bases separating them. The chain's CDR3 is CASSAVGVSNEKLFF. The CDR3 nucleotides read TGTGCCAGCAGTGCAGTGGGGGTGTCTAATGAAAAACTGTTTTTT.

To note about this clone: A junction boundary mismatches the germline segment, possibly from a read error. Other DNA variants within this sample encode the same CDR3. The CDR3 reads CASSSSSQPQHF. The CDR3 DNA reads as TGTGCCAGCAGCTCCAGCAGCCAGCCCCAGCACTTT. V usage is TRBV5-6 and J usage is TRBJ1-5; no clear D. CDR3 length equals 12 residues. The germline V gene encodes CDR1 SGHDT and CDR2 YYEEEE. Full variable domain (missing parts from reference TRBV5-6 and TRBJ1-5): DAGVTQSPTHLIKTRGQQVTLRCSPKSGHDTVSWYQQALGQGPQFIFQYYEEEERQRGNFPDRFSGHQFPNYSSELNVNALLLGDSALYLCASSSSSQPQHFGDGTRLSIL.

This clone appeared a single time. The chain uses TRBV19 and TRBJ2-1; D is possibly TRBD2 (6 bases). Germline CDR1 and CDR2: LNHDA and SQIVND (reference sequence). The CDR3 loop spans 15 amino acids. The ends were cut back, 3 bases at V and 7 bases at J, with 16 bases in the middle. This CDR3 is CASSIGTSRFNEQFF. DNA of the CDR3: TGTGCCAGTAGTATCGGTACTAGCCGATTTAATGAGCAGTTCTTC.

V usage is TRBV6-5 and J usage is TRBJ2-7, with D hard to call. There are 14 residues in the CDR3. Germline V lookup: CDR1 MNHEY, CDR2 SVGAGI. Trimming removed 4 bases at V and 0 bases at J, with 10 bases between. The CDR3 is CASSSGRSSYEQYF. The CDR3 DNA reads as TGTGCCAGCAGTTCGGGCAGGAGCTCCTACGAGCAGTACTTC.

The chain combines TRBV29-1 with TRBJ2-7; D unresolved. The CDR3 has 15 residues. Between the trimmed V and J ends, which lost 0 bases and 2 bases, there was a span of 14 bases. Germline V gene sequence: CDR1 SQVTM, CDR2 ANQGSEA. The CDR3 bases are TGCAGCGTTGAAGAACCCGGACCGCGAGCCTACGAGCAGTACTTC. Its protein is CSVEEPGPRAYEQYF.

The chain links TRBV7-2 to TRBJ2-7, with a weak D call TRBD2 (5 bases). The length of the CDR3 is 16 residues. In germline, CDR1 is SGHTA, CDR2 FQGNSA. Trimming took off 6 bases at V and 0 bases at J, with 18 bases between the two ends. The CDR3 here is CASRQSRVGSSYEQYF. The CDR3 DNA reads TGTGCCAGCAGACAATCGAGGGTGGGTAGCTCCTACGAGCAGTACTTC.

This clone was seen a single time. The chain has TRBV7-9 and TRBJ2-1, with 7 bases aligning to TRBD2. This CDR3 spans 15 amino acids. Germline CDR1 SEHNR, CDR2 FQNEAQ (reference sequence). The V segment lost 3 bases and the J segment 0 bases; nucleotides outside the gene matches: 2. The CDR3 region has the DNA TGTGCCAGCAGCTTGGGGGGGTTCTCCTACAATGAGCAGTTCTTC. Translated: CASSLGGFSYNEQFF. Full variable domain (rest looked up from reference TRBV7-9 and TRBJ2-1): DTGVSQNPRHKITKRGQNVTFRCDPISEHNRLYWYRQTLGQGPEFLTYFQNEAQLEKSRLLSDRFSAERPKGSFSTLEIQRTEQGDSAMYLCASSLGGFSYNEQFFGPGTRLTVL.

The chain combines TRBV7-9 with TRBJ2-1; TRBD2 aligns across 11 bases. CDR3 length equals 16 residues. CDR1 SEHNR and CDR2 FQNEAQ come from the germline V gene (reference sequence). V lost 1 base to trimming and J lost 8 bases; unmatched junction nucleotides: 7. The CDR3 is CASSLGLAGSRDEQFF. DNA for the CDR3: TGTGCCAGCAGCTTAGGACTAGCGGGATCCCGGGATGAGCAGTTCTTC.

The chain employs TRBV5-4 and TRBJ1-1; D call uncertain. The CDR3 length is 17 residues. Trimming took 0 bases from V and 3 from J, leaving 18 bases between them. Germline CDR1 and CDR2: SGHNT and YYREEE (reference sequence). DNA of the CDR3: TGTGCCAGCAGCTTGGGTTGGTATTCGGGAAGTGACACTGAAGCTTTCTTT. Its translation is CASSLGWYSGSDTEAFF.